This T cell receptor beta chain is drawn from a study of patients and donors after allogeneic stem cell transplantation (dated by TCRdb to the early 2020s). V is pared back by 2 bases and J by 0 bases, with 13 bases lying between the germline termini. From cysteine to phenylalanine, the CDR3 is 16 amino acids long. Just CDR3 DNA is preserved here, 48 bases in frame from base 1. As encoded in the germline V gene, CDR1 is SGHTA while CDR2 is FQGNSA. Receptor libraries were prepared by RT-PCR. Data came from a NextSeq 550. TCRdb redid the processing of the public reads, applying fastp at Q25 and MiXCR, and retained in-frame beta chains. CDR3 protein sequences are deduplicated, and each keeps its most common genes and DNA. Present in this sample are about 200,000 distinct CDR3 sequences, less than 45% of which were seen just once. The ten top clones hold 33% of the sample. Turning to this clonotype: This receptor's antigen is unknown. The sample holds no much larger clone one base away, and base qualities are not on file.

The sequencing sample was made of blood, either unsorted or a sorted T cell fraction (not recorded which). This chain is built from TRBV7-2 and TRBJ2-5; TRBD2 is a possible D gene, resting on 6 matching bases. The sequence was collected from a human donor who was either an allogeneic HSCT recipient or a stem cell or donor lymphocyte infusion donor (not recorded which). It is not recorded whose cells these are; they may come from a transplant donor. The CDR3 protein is CASSLSGVGYQETQYF. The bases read TGTGCCAGCAGCTTATCGGGGGTTGGTTACCAAGAGACCCAGTACTTC.